A selection of T cell receptor beta chains follows, all from one sample in a study of blood T cell repertoires in COVID-19. The protocol was immunoSEQ multiplex PCR, while the TCRdb copy is restricted to in-frame clones and leaves out a portion. The table records about 82,000 clones, around 83% of them present only once. The sequencing input was peripheral blood. The source is a woman aged 60-75 years with acute or convalescent COVID-19. Both conserved end residues are part of each CDR3. The order of the fields is V gene, J gene, D gene, clone size, CDR3 DNA, CDR3 protein. The D gene is left open where the match is weak. Rows give clone size only sometimes, using once, few, many, or a class for an expanded clone.

v_gene: TRBV7-6
j_gene: TRBJ1-1
d_gene: TRBD1
abundance: NA
CDR3nt: TGTGCCAGCAGCTTGAGGGGGCTAGGGAACACTGAAGCTTTCTTT
CDR3aa: CASSLRGLGNTEAFF

v_gene: TRBV5-1
j_gene: TRBJ2-7
d_gene: NA
abundance: NA
CDR3nt: TGCGCCAGCAGCTTGGACTACTCGAACTACGAGCAGTACTTC
CDR3aa: CASSLDYSNYEQYF

v_gene: TRBV7-6
j_gene: TRBJ2-5
d_gene: NA
abundance: NA
CDR3nt: TGTGCCAGCAGCTTAGCGCAGGGGTCCCGAGGGGAGACCCAGTACTTC
CDR3aa: CASSLAQGSRGETQYF

v_gene: TRBV5-4
j_gene: TRBJ1-1
d_gene: NA
abundance: few
CDR3nt: TGTGCCAGCAGCGAACCAGGTTGGCCTGAAGCTTTCTTT
CDR3aa: CASSEPGWPEAFF

v_gene: TRBV18
j_gene: TRBJ1-5
d_gene: NA
abundance: NA
CDR3nt: TGTGCCAGCTCACCTTGGGCGGGGAATCAGCCCCAGCATTTT
CDR3aa: CASSPWAGNQPQHF

v_gene: TRBV5-1
j_gene: TRBJ1-4
d_gene: TRBD1
abundance: NA
CDR3nt: TGCGCCAGCAGCTCGGGACAGGGAATTAGCGAAAAACTGTTTTTT
CDR3aa: CASSSGQGISEKLFF

v_gene: TRBV5-1
j_gene: TRBJ1-4
d_gene: TRBD1
abundance: few
CDR3nt: TGCGCCAGCAGCCCGGGACAGGCCTATGAAAAACTGTTTTTT
CDR3aa: CASSPGQAYEKLFF

v_gene: TRBV5-6
j_gene: TRBJ2-1
d_gene: NA
abundance: NA
CDR3nt: TGTGCCAGCAGCTTGCAGGGATACTACAATGAGCAGTTCTTC
CDR3aa: CASSLQGYYNEQFF

v_gene: TRBV7-2
j_gene: TRBJ1-1
d_gene: TRBD1
abundance: few
CDR3nt: TGTGCCAGCAGCTCCGGACAGGGGCACACTGAAGCTTTCTTT
CDR3aa: CASSSGQGHTEAFF

v_gene: TRBV12-3/TRBV12-4
j_gene: TRBJ1-3
d_gene: NA
abundance: NA
CDR3nt: TGTGCCAGCAGTTTCGACAGGGGAAACACCATATATTTT
CDR3aa: CASSFDRGNTIYF

v_gene: TRBV7-2
j_gene: TRBJ2-1
d_gene: TRBD2
abundance: NA
CDR3nt: TGTGCCAGCAGCCCCGGGACTAGCAGGAGCAATGAGCAGTTCTTC
CDR3aa: CASSPGTSRSNEQFF

v_gene: TRBV2
j_gene: TRBJ2-7
d_gene: NA
abundance: NA
CDR3nt: TGTGCCAGCAGTCCGGAGCCCTACGAGCAGTACTTC
CDR3aa: CASSPEPYEQYF

v_gene: TRBV10-1
j_gene: TRBJ1-1
d_gene: TRBD1
abundance: NA
CDR3nt: TGCGCCAGCAGTGCCGGACAGGGGGAAGCTTTCTTT
CDR3aa: CASSAGQGEAFF

v_gene: TRBV9
j_gene: TRBJ1-4
d_gene: NA
abundance: NA
CDR3nt: TGTGCCAGCAGCCCCCAAGCCACAACTAATGAAAAACTGTTTTTT
CDR3aa: CASSPQATTNEKLFF

v_gene: TRBV6-2/TRBV6-3
j_gene: TRBJ1-2
d_gene: NA
abundance: NA
CDR3nt: TGTGCCAGCAGCCGCGGGACCGCTCTAGGGGGCTACACCTTC
CDR3aa: CASSRGTALGGYTF

v_gene: TRBV27
j_gene: TRBJ1-6
d_gene: NA
abundance: NA
CDR3nt: TGTGCCAGCAGCTCGAGGAATTCACCCCTCCACTTT
CDR3aa: CASSSRNSPLHF

v_gene: TRBV27
j_gene: TRBJ2-7
d_gene: NA
abundance: NA
CDR3nt: TGTGCCAGCAGTCCGACTCTAGGAATTAACTACGAGCAGTACTTC
CDR3aa: CASSPTLGINYEQYF

v_gene: TRBV3-1/TRBV3-2
j_gene: TRBJ1-2
d_gene: TRBD1
abundance: NA
CDR3nt: TGTGCCAGCAGCCTCGGAACAGGGGGCGGGAGTGGCTACACCTTC
CDR3aa: CASSLGTGGGSGYTF

v_gene: TRBV7-7
j_gene: TRBJ2-3
d_gene: TRBD2
abundance: once
CDR3nt: TGTGCTAGCAGCTTAGTAGCGGGGGTCACAGATACGCAGTATTTT
CDR3aa: CASSLVAGVTDTQYF

v_gene: TRBV25-1
j_gene: TRBJ1-4
d_gene: NA
abundance: once
CDR3nt: TGTGCCAGCAGTGAAGGAAACAGGGTGGAACTGTTTTTT
CDR3aa: CASSEGNRVELFF

v_gene: TRBV12-1
j_gene: TRBJ2-5
d_gene: NA
abundance: NA
CDR3nt: TGTGCCAGCAGCTTTCGGTGTCTCCGACACAAAGAGACCCAGTACTTC
CDR3aa: CASSFRCLRHKETQYF

v_gene: TRBV7-2
j_gene: TRBJ2-3
d_gene: NA
abundance: NA
CDR3nt: TGTGCCAGCAGCCCGTACACAGATACGCAGTATTTT
CDR3aa: CASSPYTDTQYF

v_gene: TRBV7-2
j_gene: TRBJ1-2
d_gene: NA
abundance: NA
CDR3nt: TGTGCCAGCAGCTTCGGAGGGGATAGTGGCTACACCTTC
CDR3aa: CASSFGGDSGYTF

v_gene: TRBV19
j_gene: TRBJ2-4
d_gene: TRBD2
abundance: NA
CDR3nt: TGTGCCAGTAACGCCGGGGCTAGCGGGAGGGCCTGGAGCAAAAACATTCAGTACTTC
CDR3aa: CASNAGASGRAWSKNIQYF

v_gene: TRBV7-9
j_gene: TRBJ1-1
d_gene: NA
abundance: NA
CDR3nt: TGTGCCAGCAGGGCGTCCTGGGGGAGGACTGAAGCTTTCTTT
CDR3aa: CASRASWGRTEAFF

v_gene: TRBV10-3
j_gene: TRBJ2-1
d_gene: TRBD2
abundance: NA
CDR3nt: TGTGCCATCAAAGGGGCGGTCGACGGGGGGAATGAGCAGTTCTTC
CDR3aa: CAIKGAVDGGNEQFF

v_gene: TRBV21-1
j_gene: TRBJ2-1
d_gene: NA
abundance: NA
CDR3nt: TGTGCCAGCAGCCTACAGGGTCCCCGTAGCAATGAGCAGTTCTTC
CDR3aa: CASSLQGPRSNEQFF

v_gene: TRBV5-8
j_gene: TRBJ1-6
d_gene: TRBD1
abundance: NA
CDR3nt: TGTGCCAGCAGCGCTAAGGGACAGGGCGGTTCACCCCTCCACTTT
CDR3aa: CASSAKGQGGSPLHF

v_gene: TRBV5-1
j_gene: TRBJ1-1
d_gene: NA
abundance: NA
CDR3nt: TGCGCCAGCAGCTTGGCCCAGGATGAAGCTTTCTTT
CDR3aa: CASSLAQDEAFF